This entry features one T cell receptor beta chain sequence. Its antigen is unknown. These data come from a study of beta chain features in type 1 diabetes. Study-wide findings and caveats: In the patient group, naive, central memory and Treg TCRB repertoires seemed more alike than in the healthy donor group. For Type 1 diabetes patients, all four CD4+ subsets carried TCRB CDR3s that were moderately but significantly shorter. Insertion counts at VDJ junctions were lower in type 1 diabetes patients, who also showed more deletions there.

Every donor provided one heparinised blood draw, which averaged around 110 mL. Expressed TCRB transcripts got sequenced, as all isolated RNA was reverse transcribed. Assay: immunoSEQ multiplex PCR; the TCRdb copy retains only in-frame clones and omits some. The sample records 150,000 to 200,000 clones, around 63% being singletons. The CDR3 spans 15 residues. Germline CDR1 reads SGHTA; CDR2 reads FQGNSA. Trimming removed 2 bases at V and 0 bases at J, with 11 bases between. This receptor was identified in a man aged 30-40 years with type 1 diabetes. The sample comprised naive CD4+ T cells from blood. The V and J genes are TRBV7-2 and TRBJ2-7; D may be TRBD1 or TRBD2 (5 bases each). Written as DNA, the CDR3 is TGTGCCAGCAGCTTAAACGGGGCCGTCTCCTACGAGCAGTACTTC. Protein: CASSLNGAVSYEQYF. The full variable domain, in which reference TRBV7-2 and TRBJ2-7 provide the parts outside the CDR3, is GAGVSQSPSNKVTEKGKDVELRCDPISGHTALYWYRQSLGQGLEFLIYFQGNSAPDKSGLPSDRFSAERTGGSVSTLTIQRTQQEDSAVYLCASSLNGAVSYEQYFGPGTRLTVT.